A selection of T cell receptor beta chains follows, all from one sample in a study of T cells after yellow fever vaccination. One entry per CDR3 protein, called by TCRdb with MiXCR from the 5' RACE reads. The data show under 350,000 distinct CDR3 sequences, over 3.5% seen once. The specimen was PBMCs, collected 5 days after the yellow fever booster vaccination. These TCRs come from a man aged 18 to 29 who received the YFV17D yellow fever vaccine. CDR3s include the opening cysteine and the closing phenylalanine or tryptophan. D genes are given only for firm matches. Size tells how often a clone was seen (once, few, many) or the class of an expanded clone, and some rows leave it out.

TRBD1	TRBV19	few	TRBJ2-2	TGTGCCAGTAGTCCCGGGACAGGGGGTTACACCGGGGAGCTGTTTTTT	CASSPGTGGYTGELFF
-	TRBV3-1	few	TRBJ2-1	TGTGCCAGCAGCCAAGTTACTCGGGGGACCTGGGAGCAGTTCTTC	CASSQVTRGTWEQFF
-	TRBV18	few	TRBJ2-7	TGTGCCAGCTCACGGGATAGGTCGGACTACGAGCAGTACTTC	CASSRDRSDYEQYF
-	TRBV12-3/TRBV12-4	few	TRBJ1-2	TGTGCCAGCAGCACCCTGGGTCGGGGAAATACCTTC	CASSTLGRGNTF
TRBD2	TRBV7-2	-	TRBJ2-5	TGTGCCAGCAGCTCGGGAGGATTTGAGACCCAGTACTTC	CASSSGGFETQYF
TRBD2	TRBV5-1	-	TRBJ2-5	TGCGCCAGCAGCTTGGGTCAAGCGGGGGAAGAGACCCAGTACTTC	CASSLGQAGEETQYF
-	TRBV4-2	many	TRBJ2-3	TGTGCCAGCAGCCCAGACCGGGCTGATACGCAGTATTTT	CASSPDRADTQYF
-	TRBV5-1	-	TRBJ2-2	TGCGCCAGCACCTCGGACCTCCGGGAGAACACCGGGGAGCTGTTTTTT	CASTSDLRENTGELFF
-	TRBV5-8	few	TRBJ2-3	TGTGCCAGCAGCGCCCAAGGGCTAGAAGCTGATACGCAGTATTTT	CASSAQGLEADTQYF
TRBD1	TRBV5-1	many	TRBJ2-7	TGCGCCAGCAGCTTGGGGCTTCGACAGGGTGACGAGCAGTACTTC	CASSLGLRQGDEQYF
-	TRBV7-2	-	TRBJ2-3	TGTGCCAGCAGGCCCCTCGGGGGCACGCAGTATTTT	CASRPLGGTQYF
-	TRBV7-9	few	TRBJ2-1	TGTGCCAGCAGCCAAATCCTTTATGAGCAGTTCTTC	CASSQILYEQFF
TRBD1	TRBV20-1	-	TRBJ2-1	TGCAGTGCGCGCGCCGGGACAGGGTATGCCGTTGAGCAGTTCTTC	CSARAGTGYAVEQFF
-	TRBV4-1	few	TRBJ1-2	TGCGCCAGCAGCCAAGAACGCGGCGGCTCGGGATATGGCTACACCTTC	CASSQERGGSGYGYTF
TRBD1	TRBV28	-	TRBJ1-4	TGTGCCAGCACCTACGACAGGGCAAATGAAAAACTGTTTTTT	CASTYDRANEKLFF
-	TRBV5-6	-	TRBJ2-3	TGTGCCAGCAGCCCAGGCCAAGGAAGGGCCACAGATACGCAGTATTTT	CASSPGQGRATDTQYF
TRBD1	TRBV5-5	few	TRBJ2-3	TGTGCCAGCAGCGGAGGGGGGACAGGGGTAGGAGATACGCAGTATTTT	CASSGGGTGVGDTQYF
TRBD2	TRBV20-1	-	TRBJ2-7	TGCAGTGCTAGTACGGGCGGGGGTAACTACGAGCAGTACTTC	CSASTGGGNYEQYF
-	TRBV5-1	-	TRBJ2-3	TGCGCCAGCAGCTTGGCCCGGCGAAGCACAGATACGCAGTATTTT	CASSLARRSTDTQYF
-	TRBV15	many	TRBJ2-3	TGTGCCACCAGCAGGGAACGGGATTATGGCACAGATACGCAGTATTTT	CATSRERDYGTDTQYF
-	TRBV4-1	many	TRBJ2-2	TGCGCCAGCAGCCAAGATATGAGCGTACACACCGGGGAGCTGTTTTTT	CASSQDMSVHTGELFF
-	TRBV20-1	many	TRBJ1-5	TGCAGTGCTAGACCGCAGCTAAATCAGCCCCAGCATTTT	CSARPQLNQPQHF
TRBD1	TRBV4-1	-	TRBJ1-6	TGCGCCAGCAGCCCCCCCCCGGACAGGGAGGGTTCACCCCTCCACTTT	CASSPPPDREGSPLHF
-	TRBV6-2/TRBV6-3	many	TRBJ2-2	TGTGCCAGCAGTTCTACAGGGACCGGGGAGCTGTTTTTT	CASSSTGTGELFF
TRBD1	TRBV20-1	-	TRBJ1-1	TGCAGTGCTTACAGGGGTGGGAACACTGAAGCTTTCTTT	CSAYRGGNTEAFF
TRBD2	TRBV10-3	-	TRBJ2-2	TGTGCCATCAGCGGACTAGTTGGTGCCGGGGAGCTGTTTTTT	CAISGLVGAGELFF
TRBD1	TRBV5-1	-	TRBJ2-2	TGCGCCAGCAGCCTGGGAGTCCGGACAGGGATGCCCGGGGAGCTGTTTTTT	CASSLGVRTGMPGELFF
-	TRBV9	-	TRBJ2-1	TGTGCCAGCAGCGTGGACAGCTACAATGAGCAGTTCTTC	CASSVDSYNEQFF
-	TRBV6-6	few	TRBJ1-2	TGTGCCAGCAGTAAAGGACCGGGCGGCCCTAACTATGGCTACACCTTC	CASSKGPGGPNYGYTF
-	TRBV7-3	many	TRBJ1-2	TGTGCCAGCAGTCAAGGGACGCCCTATGGCTACACCTTC	CASSQGTPYGYTF
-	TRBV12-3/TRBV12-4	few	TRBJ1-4	TGTGCCAGCAGCCCGGGACGGGCGTGGGGAAAACTGTTTTTT	CASSPGRAWGKLFF
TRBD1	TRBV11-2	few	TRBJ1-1	TGTGCCAGCAGCTTAGATTGGCGACAGGGAGGGACTGAAGCTTTCTTT	CASSLDWRQGGTEAFF
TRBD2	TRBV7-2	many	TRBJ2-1	TGTGCCAGCAGCTTAGGGGCGGGGGGACATTACAATGAGCAGTTCTTC	CASSLGAGGHYNEQFF
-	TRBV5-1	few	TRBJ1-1	TGCGCCAGCAGCAAAATCGGGATCGGAGGAACTGAAGCTTTCTTT	CASSKIGIGGTEAFF
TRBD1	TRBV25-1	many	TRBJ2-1	TGTGCCAGCAGTACAGGGGTCCTCCATAATGAGCAGTTCTTC	CASSTGVLHNEQFF
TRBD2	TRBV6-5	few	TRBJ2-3	TGTGCCAGCAGTTACTCGATACCACAAGCGGGGGCGGGAGATACGCAGTATTTT	CASSYSIPQAGAGDTQYF
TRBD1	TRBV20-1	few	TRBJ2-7	TGCAGTGCCGGGACAGGCGCCTACGAGCAGTACTTC	CSAGTGAYEQYF
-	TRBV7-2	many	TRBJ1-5	TGTGCCAGCAGCTTTTCGGCATCCGATCAGCCCCAGCATTTT	CASSFSASDQPQHF
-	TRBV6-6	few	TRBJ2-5	TGTGCCAGCAGTTACTATCCGGGGGCCGTAGAGACCCAGTACTTC	CASSYYPGAVETQYF
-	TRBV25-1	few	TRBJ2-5	TGTGCCAGCAGTGAGCCGGACACGGCGGAGACCCAGTACTTC	CASSEPDTAETQYF
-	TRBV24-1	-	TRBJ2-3	TGTGCCACCAGTGATAAACTGAGCACAGATACGCAGTATTTT	CATSDKLSTDTQYF
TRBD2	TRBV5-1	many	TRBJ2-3	TGCGCCAGCAGCTTGACAGCGGGGGGGCCGGATACGCAGTATTTT	CASSLTAGGPDTQYF
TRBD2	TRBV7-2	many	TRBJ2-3	TGTGCCAGCAGCTTATACAGCGGGGGCCAAAGCACAGATACGCAGTATTTT	CASSLYSGGQSTDTQYF
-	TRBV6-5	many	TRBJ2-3	TGTGCCAGCAGCCTCCAGGGAGAATTAACAGATACGCAGTATTTT	CASSLQGELTDTQYF
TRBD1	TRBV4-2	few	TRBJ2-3	TGTGCCAGCAGCGCTGGCTCCGGGCAGGGGGCAACAGATACGCAGTATTTT	CASSAGSGQGATDTQYF